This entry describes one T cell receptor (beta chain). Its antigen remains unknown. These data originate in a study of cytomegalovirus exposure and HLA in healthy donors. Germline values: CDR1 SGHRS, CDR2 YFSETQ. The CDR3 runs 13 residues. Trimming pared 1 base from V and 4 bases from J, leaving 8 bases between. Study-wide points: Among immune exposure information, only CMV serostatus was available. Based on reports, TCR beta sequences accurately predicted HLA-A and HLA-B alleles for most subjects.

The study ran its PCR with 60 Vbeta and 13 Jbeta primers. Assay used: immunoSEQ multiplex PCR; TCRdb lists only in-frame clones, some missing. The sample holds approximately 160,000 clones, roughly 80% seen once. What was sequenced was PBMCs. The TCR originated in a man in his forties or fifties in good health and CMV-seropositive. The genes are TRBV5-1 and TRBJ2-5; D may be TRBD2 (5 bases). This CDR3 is CASSLLGRETQYF. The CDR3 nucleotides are TGCGCCAGCAGCTTGCTAGGGAGAGAGACCCAGTACTTC. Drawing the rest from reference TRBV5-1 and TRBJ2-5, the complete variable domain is KAGVTQTPRYLIKTRGQQVTLSCSPISGHRSVSWYQQTPGQGLQFLFEYFSETQRNKGNFPGRFSGRQFSNSRSEMNVSTLELGDSALYLCASSLLGRETQYFGPGTRLLVL.